The 13 T cell receptor beta chains listed next were all sequenced from one sample in a study of T cells after yellow fever vaccination. TCRdb reprocessed the 5' RACE reads via MiXCR and lists one record per CDR3 protein. The sample includes around 590,000 distinct CDR3 sequences, about 12% of them seen just once. Sequences were derived from PBMCs, sampled on the day of the yellow fever booster vaccination. Receptors were obtained from a man aged 30-40 years who received the YFV17D yellow fever vaccine.

This clonotype was seen a handful of times. The chain carries TRBV27 and TRBJ2-1; 8 bases map to TRBD2. V trimming: 4 bases; J trimming: 2 bases; junction bases outside the gene matches: 4. The CDR3 has 15 amino acids. Germline V lookup: CDR1 MNHEY, CDR2 SMNVEV (reference sequence). CDR3 region: CASSWTSRTYNEQFF. CDR3 in DNA: TGTGCCAGCAGTTGGACTAGCCGAACCTACAATGAGCAGTTCTTC.

The V and J genes are TRBV29-1 and TRBJ2-7; D is unclear. Germline V gives CDR1 SQVTM, CDR2 ANQGSEA. Trimming pared 4 bases from V and 6 bases from J, leaving 10 bases between. This CDR3 has 11 amino acids. The CDR3 DNA sequence: TGCAGCGTTGGGCGTACCGCCGAGCAGTACTTC. It translates to CSVGRTAEQYF.

J is TRBJ1-3 and V is TRBV5-4; the D is unclear. V lost 2 bases, J lost 2 bases, and 11 bases lay in between. The CDR3 spans 15 residues. Germline assignment: CDR1 SGHNT and CDR2 YYREEE (reference sequence). CDR3 in amino acids: CASSFGVPAGNTIYF. The CDR3 nucleotides are TGTGCCAGCAGCTTTGGGGTACCAGCTGGAAACACCATATATTTT.

This clonotype was found many times. The gene calls are TRBV7-3 and TRBJ2-1, with 7 bases lining up with TRBD2. Germline V gene lookup returns CDR1 SGHTA and CDR2 FQGTGA. CDR3 length: 14 residues. After removal of 4 bases from V and 10 bases from J, the junction contained 10 bases not matched to a gene. CDR3 in amino acids: CASSYSGPKEEQFF. In DNA, the CDR3 is TGTGCCAGCAGCTATAGCGGGCCTAAGGAGGAGCAGTTCTTC.

CDR3 in DNA: TGCAGCGTGACGGCCCAGTACAACGAGCAGTACTTC. As protein: CSVTAQYNEQYF. The chain employs TRBV29-1 and TRBJ2-7; the D is unclear. The ends were cut back, 6 bases at V and 5 bases at J, with 14 bases in the middle. Germline V gives CDR1 SQVTM, CDR2 ANQGSEA. The CDR3 totals 12 residues.

The rearrangement joins TRBV20-1 to TRBJ2-7; 12 nucleotides agree with TRBD2. The CDR3 totals 18 residues. V shed 6 bases and J 0 bases; nucleotides not matched to a gene: 15. The germline CDR1 and CDR2 sequences are DFQATT and SNEGSKA (reference sequence). This CDR3 is CSAQGGRLAGENSYEQYF. CDR3 nucleotides: TGCAGTGCCCAAGGAGGGAGACTAGCGGGAGAGAACTCCTACGAGCAGTACTTC.

The J gene is TRBJ1-3, the V gene TRBV9; a weak D match, TRBD1 (5 bases). The CDR3 contains 17 residues. Germline V gene data show CDR1 as SGDLS and CDR2 as YYNGEE. V lost 0 bases and J lost 2, with 15 bases in between. The CDR3 loop is CASSVATGGAPGNTIYF. The CDR3 region has the DNA TGTGCCAGCAGCGTAGCTACAGGCGGAGCCCCTGGAAACACCATATATTTT.

The genes are TRBV15 and TRBJ2-5; D remains ambiguous. Trimming left V 5 bases short and J 1 base short, with 11 bases between. The germline CDR1 and CDR2 sequences are LNHNV and YYDKDF (reference sequence). CDR3 length: 14 amino acids. In DNA, the CDR3 is TGTGCCACCAGCTCTTGGACGGCCCAAGAGACCCAGTACTTC. Protein sequence: CATSSWTAQETQYF. Supplemented by reference TRBV15 and TRBJ2-5, the full variable domain reads DAMVIQNPRYQVTQFGKPVTLSCSQTLNHNVMYWYQQKSSQAPKLLFHYYDKDFNNEADTPDNFQSRRPNTSFCFLDIRSPGLGDTAMYLCATSSWTAQETQYFGPGTRLLVL.

The chain carries TRBV19 and TRBJ2-1; 8 bases are shared with TRBD1. V was clipped by 3 bases and J by 9 bases; unmatched bases: 4. The CDR3 spans 13 residues. Germline V gene data show CDR1 as LNHDA and CDR2 as SQIVND (reference sequence). CDR3 region: CASSMTGVGEQFF. As DNA, the CDR3 is TGTGCCAGTAGTATGACAGGGGTCGGTGAGCAGTTCTTC.

This clonotype showed up just a few times. This rearrangement joins TRBV5-1 to TRBJ1-1, with D unclear. Germline V gives CDR1 SGHRS, CDR2 YFSETQ. CDR3 length equals 13 residues. V was cut by 4 bases and J by 0 bases, with 7 bases left in between. CDR3 in amino acids: CASSTYLNTEAFF. CDR3 in DNA: TGCGCCAGCAGCACTTATTTGAACACTGAAGCTTTCTTT. Together with reference TRBV5-1 and TRBJ1-1, the CDR3 gives the full variable domain: KAGVTQTPRYLIKTRGQQVTLSCSPISGHRSVSWYQQTPGQGLQFLFEYFSETQRNKGNFPGRFSGRQFSNSRSEMNVSTLELGDSALYLCASSTYLNTEAFFGQGTRLTVV.

The chain employs TRBV25-1 and TRBJ2-7; D gene uncertain. CDR3 size: 13 residues. Germline V gives CDR1 MGHDK, CDR2 SYGVNS. Trimming stripped 4 bases from V and 3 bases from J, with 10 bases between. The CDR3 coding sequence is TGTGCCAGCAGTGCGACTGGAAACTACGAGCAGTACTTC. Protein: CASSATGNYEQYF.

This sequence joins TRBV7-2 and TRBJ2-3; TRBD2 agrees at 9 bases. V gave up 1 base and J gave up 10 bases; unmatched junction bases: 6. The CDR3 consists of 14 residues. The germline V gene encodes CDR1 SGHTA and CDR2 FQGNSA. The CDR3 region has the DNA TGTGCCAGCAGCTTAGTTAGCGGGAGCCATGCGCAGTATTTT. Translating gives CASSLVSGSHAQYF.

The rearrangement uses TRBV12-3 or TRBV12-4 and TRBJ2-4; D possibly corresponds to TRBD2 (5 bases). CDR3 length equals 17 residues. With 3 bases removed from V and 0 bases from J, the gap between germline ends came to 15 bases. The CDR3 region has the DNA TGTGCCAGCAGTTTTGGTCGGAGCGGTTTAGCCAAAAACATTCAGTACTTC. Its protein product is CASSFGRSGLAKNIQYF.